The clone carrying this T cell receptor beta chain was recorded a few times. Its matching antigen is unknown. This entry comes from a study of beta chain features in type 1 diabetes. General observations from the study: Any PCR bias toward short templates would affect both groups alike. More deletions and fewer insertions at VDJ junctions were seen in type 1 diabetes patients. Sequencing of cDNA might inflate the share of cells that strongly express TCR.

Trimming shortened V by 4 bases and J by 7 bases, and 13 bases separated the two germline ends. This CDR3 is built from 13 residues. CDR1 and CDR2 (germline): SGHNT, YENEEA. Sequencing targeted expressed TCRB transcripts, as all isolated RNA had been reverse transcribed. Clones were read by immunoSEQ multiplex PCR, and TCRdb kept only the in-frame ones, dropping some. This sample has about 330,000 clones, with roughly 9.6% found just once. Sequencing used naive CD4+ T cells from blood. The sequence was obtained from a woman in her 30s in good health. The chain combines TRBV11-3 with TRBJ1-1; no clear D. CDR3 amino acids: CASSSSSRGEAFF. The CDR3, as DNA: TGTGCCAGCAGCTCCTCATCCCGGGGTGAAGCTTTCTTT.